This paragraph covers one T cell receptor beta chain sequence. It lacks a known antigen. Base qualities are missing; no much larger clone stands one base away. In the paper's terms, the time point label means: baseline before first vaccination. The vaccinee samples were drawn from two UK trials, COV001 and COV002, one of which was a single-blind randomized controlled phase 2/3 trial testing AZD1222 (ChAdOx1 nCoV-19) in healthy adults. For TCRbeta chain sequencing, PBMC samples were collected from trial participants at day 0 and at day 28 after the second dose. The CDR3 regions of human TCRbeta chains were analyzed by immunosequencing. On the study's bioinformatics: TCRs in the repertoires were matched against a reference library of SARS-CoV-2-specific TCRs that had been generated with the MIRA antigen-specificity platform. Breadth meant the fraction of unique TCRs that were SARS-CoV-2-associated, whereas depth meant the fraction of total T cells that were SARS-CoV-2-associated. Using the MIRA data, each spike-specific TCR was assigned both to the spike region to which the TCR was reactive and to a CD4 or CD8 class. Log10-transformed breadth and depth values were compared by one-way ANOVA with Sidak's multiple comparisons tests. Entries here come from immuneACCESS through TCRdb and include only in-frame sequences with V and J called. Some clones fail to appear in such tables; in the studies checked, an unresolved V gene covers under half of the shortfall, and the cause of the remainder is unknown. Clone size and V and J calls were adopted from that table, with D and trimming inferred from the DNA. The sample table records roughly 140,000 clones; 80% to 90% of these occur just once. More than 1.5% of the sample rests with the top ten.

These data come from a study of T cell responses to AZD1222 COVID-19 vaccine (dated by TCRdb to about 2021). With respect to the entire study: AZD1222 recipients whose second dose came at about 4 weeks and those whose second dose came at about 12 weeks were combined into one group, since spike-specific TCR depth and breadth did not differ between the two schedules. TCR sequencing covered fewer than 250 trial participants: about 210 given two doses of AZD1222 and some 25 given two doses of MenACWY control vaccine. Trial participants were enrolled by age into 18-55, 56-69 and 70-plus year subgroups, with roughly 160, 29 and 62 TCR-sequenced participants respectively. The full study reports these points: Vaccine-associated CD4 TCRs spanned the whole spike protein, with dominant responses in regions 160-218 and 743-854. In the small 56-69-year group, the increase in depth fell short of significance, most likely because of low power. Reportedly, almost half of the unique spike-specific TCRs recognized epitopes lying outside the regions that are mutated in the B.1.351 and B.1.1.7 variants. Conclusions about previously exposed vaccinees are limited because only five to seven AZD1222 recipients were SARS-CoV-2 seropositive at baseline. Most participants were white British and females outnumbered males, and the authors suggested that clonal diversity may have been underestimated. Spike-specific TCR breadth and depth rose significantly after two AZD1222 doses compared with day 0 and with MenACWY recipients. Because no day 14 peak-response samples were available, the repertoires could be characterized only after the peak T cell response.

The CDR3 goes from the cysteine to the phenylalanine over 15 residues. The retained sequence is limited to the CDR3, 45 bases, with the frame set at the first base. The V and J ends are trimmed by 8 bases and 0 bases, leaving 16 bases between them. From the germline V gene, CDR1 is MNHEY and CDR2 is SVGAGI. Here the chain combines TRBV6-5 and TRBJ1-1, and TRBD1 may be the D gene, going by 5 matching bases. The specimen comprised peripheral blood, sampled on day 0 of AZD1222 vaccination. This receptor was identified in an adult in good health. The CDR3 protein: CASGRTRAMNTEAFF. The DNA reads as follows: TGTGCCAGCGGGAGGACAAGAGCCATGAACACTGAAGCTTTCTTT.